The rows below give T cell receptor beta chains drawn from one sample of a study of T cells in Graves' hyperthyroidism and ophthalmopathy. A single record per CDR3 protein comes from TCRdb applying MiXCR to the multiplex PCR reads. The sample lists hundreds of thousands of distinct CDR3 sequences; approximately 15% were seen once. Source material: blood. The receptors originated from a woman aged 18-29 years with Graves' hyperthyroidism. CDR3s include the opening cysteine and the closing phenylalanine or tryptophan. D genes are given only for firm matches. Some rows mark clone size as missing; the rest say once, few, many or name a class of expanded clone.

clone_size	v_call	j_call	d_call	cdr3_aa	cdr3_nt
many	TRBV5-1	TRBJ1-2	NA	CASSLNQGNYGYTF	TGCGCCAGCAGCTTGAACCAGGGGAACTATGGCTACACCTTC
many	TRBV30	TRBJ2-2	TRBD2	CAWSVRSGRPGGELFF	TGTGCCTGGAGTGTACGTAGCGGGAGGCCCGGCGGGGAGCTGTTTTTT
NA	TRBV7-2	TRBJ2-7	NA	CASSSLRGVYEQYF	TGTGCCAGCAGCTCCCTCCGAGGGGTCTACGAGCAGTACTTC
NA	TRBV4-1	TRBJ2-7	TRBD2	CASSQGYGAGVYEQYF	TGCGCCAGCAGCCAAGGTTATGGAGCGGGGGTCTACGAGCAGTACTTC
few	TRBV5-6	TRBJ2-3	TRBD2	CASSYRTSGRARTDTQYF	TGTGCCAGCAGCTACCGGACTAGCGGGAGGGCCCGGACAGATACGCAGTATTTT
many	TRBV30	TRBJ1-2	TRBD1	CAWSVLGQGKGGYTF	TGTGCCTGGAGTGTACTTGGACAGGGAAAAGGTGGCTACACCTTC
many	TRBV12-3/TRBV12-4	TRBJ2-1	TRBD2	CASSSMSGSAYNEQFF	TGTGCCAGCAGTTCGATGAGCGGGAGCGCCTACAATGAGCAGTTCTTC
few	TRBV30	TRBJ2-7	NA	CAWSVLGVGEQYF	TGTGCCTGGAGTGTACTTGGGGTGGGAGAGCAGTACTTC
many	TRBV11-2	TRBJ2-2	TRBD1	CASSPGTGPTGELFF	TGTGCCAGCAGCCCAGGGACAGGGCCCACCGGGGAGCTGTTTTTT
many	TRBV4-1	TRBJ1-5	NA	CASSPSGLNQPQHF	TGCGCCAGCAGCCCCTCAGGACTCAATCAGCCCCAGCATTTT
NA	TRBV6-2/TRBV6-3	TRBJ2-1	NA	CASKLGGSSYNEQFF	TGTGCCAGCAAGCTAGGAGGCAGCTCCTACAATGAGCAGTTCTTC
many	TRBV18	TRBJ1-1	NA	CASSPLPGDTEAFF	TGTGCCAGCTCACCACTTCCAGGGGACACTGAAGCTTTCTTT
few	TRBV9	TRBJ2-2	NA	CASSVDHTGELFF	TGTGCCAGCAGCGTGGACCACACCGGGGAGCTGTTTTTT
NA	TRBV5-6	TRBJ2-3	TRBD2	CASSIASGSGTDTQYF	TGTGCCAGCAGCATAGCTAGCGGGAGCGGAACAGATACGCAGTATTTT
many	TRBV3-1	TRBJ2-1	NA	CASSQGGTGIQFF	TGTGCCAGCAGCCAAGGGGGAACTGGCATACAGTTCTTC
few	TRBV25-1	TRBJ2-3	NA	CASSPQWADTQYF	TGTGCCAGCAGTCCTCAGTGGGCAGATACGCAGTATTTT
many	TRBV6-1	TRBJ1-1	NA	CASSDLLDGTEAFF	TGTGCCAGCAGTGACCTACTTGACGGCACTGAAGCTTTCTTT
few	TRBV20-1	TRBJ2-1	TRBD2	CSAPTHTSGYNEQFF	TGCAGTGCCCCCACGCACACTAGCGGCTACAATGAGCAGTTCTTC
many	TRBV30	TRBJ1-5	TRBD1	CAWSGAGGQPQHF	TGTGCCTGGAGTGGGGCAGGGGGTCAGCCCCAGCATTTT
NA	TRBV11-2	TRBJ2-6	TRBD2	CASSLARRGGLAYSGANVLTF	TGTGCCAGCAGCTTAGCCAGGCGCGGTGGACTAGCGTACTCTGGGGCCAACGTCCTGACTTTC
many	TRBV30	TRBJ2-3	NA	CAWSVLDTQYF	TGTGCCTGGAGTGTACTCGATACGCAGTATTTT
few	TRBV20-1	TRBJ2-7	NA	CSARRFGLVGSYEQYF	TGCAGTGCTAGACGATTTGGTTTGGTCGGGAGCTACGAGCAGTACTTC
few	TRBV7-6	TRBJ2-5	TRBD1	CASSPEDRGQETQYF	TGTGCCAGCAGCCCCGAGGACAGGGGACAAGAGACCCAGTACTTC
NA	TRBV30	TRBJ2-7	NA	CAWSVQIEPRLPYEQYF	TGTGCCTGGAGTGTACAGATCGAGCCCCGGTTACCCTACGAGCAGTACTTC
few	TRBV24-1	TRBJ1-3	TRBD1	CATSDSTGELTGNTIYF	TGTGCCACCAGTGATTCGACAGGGGAGTTAACTGGAAACACCATATATTTT
many	TRBV27	TRBJ1-5	NA	CASSLSAHSNQPQHF	TGTGCCAGCAGTTTATCGGCGCATAGCAATCAGCCCCAGCATTTT
many	TRBV13	TRBJ2-5	NA	CASSAEQETQYF	TGTGCCAGCAGCGCGGAACAAGAGACCCAGTACTTC
NA	TRBV5-6	TRBJ2-7	TRBD2	CASSLELATPYEQYF	TGTGCCAGCAGCTTAGAACTAGCGACTCCCTACGAGCAGTACTTC
many	TRBV24-1	TRBJ2-7	TRBD2	CATGPREGPYYEQYF	TGTGCCACCGGGCCGCGGGAGGGCCCATACTACGAGCAGTACTTC
many	TRBV3-1	TRBJ2-7	NA	CASSLGPGLIYEQYF	TGTGCCAGCAGCCTGGGACCGGGACTGATCTACGAGCAGTACTTC
NA	TRBV7-9	TRBJ2-7	NA	CASSPRGQRGEQYF	TGTGCCAGCAGCCCAAGGGGACAGCGGGGCGAGCAGTACTTC
NA	TRBV5-6	TRBJ2-7	NA	CASRGSGTYEQYF	TGTGCCAGCCGCGGGTCAGGAACCTACGAGCAGTACTTC
NA	TRBV10-3	TRBJ1-2	NA	CAISEGGNYGYTF	TGTGCCATCAGTGAAGGGGGAAACTATGGCTACACCTTC
many	TRBV6-1	TRBJ2-2	TRBD2	CASKATSGSSTGELFF	TGTGCCAGCAAGGCGACTAGCGGGTCTTCCACCGGGGAGCTGTTTTTT
many	TRBV5-6	TRBJ2-7	TRBD2	CASHWGRANEQYF	TGTGCCAGCCATTGGGGGAGGGCTAACGAGCAGTACTTC
NA	TRBV20-1	TRBJ2-3	TRBD1	CSATSVGQPTDTQYF	TGCAGTGCTACGTCCGTGGGACAGCCCACAGATACGCAGTATTTT
many	TRBV4-3	TRBJ2-1	NA	CASSQATISLGGNEQFF	TGCGCCAGCAGCCAAGCCACTATTTCACTGGGCGGCAATGAGCAGTTCTTC
many	TRBV7-9	TRBJ1-1	NA	CASSPRQIPNTEAFF	TGTGCCAGCAGCCCCCGACAGATCCCGAACACTGAAGCTTTCTTT
NA	TRBV4-1	TRBJ2-3	NA	CASSHPKTSGTDTQYF	TGCGCCAGCAGCCATCCCAAGACCTCCGGCACAGATACGCAGTATTTT
many	TRBV7-2	TRBJ2-1	TRBD2	CASSLVGLARYNEQFF	TGTGCCAGCAGCTTAGTGGGACTAGCGAGATACAATGAGCAGTTCTTC
NA	TRBV18	TRBJ2-7	NA	CASSPGMGGSSYEQYF	TGTGCCAGCTCACCGGGGATGGGCGGAAGCTCCTACGAGCAGTACTTC
NA	TRBV15	TRBJ2-1	NA	CATSSPQGAGGSLNEQFF	TGTGCCACCAGCAGCCCCCAGGGGGCGGGAGGGTCTCTCAATGAGCAGTTCTTC
NA	TRBV7-3	TRBJ2-7	TRBD2	CASSRRGGLAGGRPYERFF	TGTGCCAGCAGCCGACGAGGCGGGCTAGCGGGAGGTCGGCCCTACGAGCGGTTCTTC
NA	TRBV6-2/TRBV6-3	TRBJ2-7	TRBD1	CASSPTGDGSIEQYF	TGTGCCAGCAGTCCCACAGGGGACGGATCCATCGAGCAGTACTTC
NA	TRBV28	TRBJ2-1	TRBD1	CASIDRVSYNEQFF	TGTGCCAGCATTGACAGGGTATCCTACAATGAGCAGTTCTTC
NA	TRBV2	TRBJ2-4	TRBD2	CASSGLAAREAKNIQYF	TGTGCCAGCAGTGGGCTAGCGGCGAGGGAAGCCAAAAACATTCAGTACTTC
few	TRBV7-8	TRBJ2-5	TRBD1	CASSLVKFPRLDRGQEKTQYF	TGTGCCAGCAGCCTAGTCAAGTTCCCAAGGTTGGACAGGGGACAAGAAAAGACCCAGTACTTC
few	TRBV6-1	TRBJ1-2	NA	CASSELGTYGYTF	TGTGCCAGCAGTGAACTCGGGACTTATGGCTACACCTTC
many	TRBV20-1	TRBJ2-7	TRBD2	CSAPLTSGRIYEQYF	TGCAGTGCTCCCCTTACTAGCGGGCGAATCTACGAGCAGTACTTC
many	TRBV18	TRBJ1-5	NA	CASSPHFDQPQHF	TGTGCCAGCTCACCCCATTTCGATCAGCCCCAGCATTTT
NA	TRBV28	TRBJ2-5	NA	CASSPWTGREETQYF	TGTGCCAGCAGTCCGTGGACAGGGAGGGAGGAGACCCAGTACTTC
many	TRBV7-8	TRBJ2-3	TRBD2	CASSLGSGSHTDTQYF	TGTGCCAGCAGCTTAGGTAGCGGGTCGCACACAGATACGCAGTATTTT